This T cell receptor (beta chain) was sequenced in a study of blood T cell repertoires in COVID-19. Looking at the study overall: Samples of COVID-19 (acute and convalescent) were obtained from the United States, Italy and Spain.

Here immunoSEQ multiplex PCR was the method, and the copy in TCRdb shows in-frame clones only, minus some. The sample includes about 120,000 clones, around 77% of them seen just once. This CDR3 is built from 16 residues. V trimming: 1 base; J trimming: 4 bases; junction bases outside the gene matches: 6. The germline gives CDR1 SGHTA, CDR2 FQGNSA. Sequenced: peripheral blood. The genes are TRBV7-2 and TRBJ2-5, with TRBD1 identical over 10 bases. This TCR derives from a human donor in a cohort sampled during active COVID-19. CDR3 coding DNA: TGTGCCAGCAGCTTAGACATAGGGACAGGGGTAGAGACCCAGTACTTC. The encoded protein is CASSLDIGTGVETQYF.